Presented here are 27 T cell receptor beta chains from one specimen sequenced in a study of CD8 T cells in Susac syndrome. It was with random hexamers that about 0.45 to 1 ug RNA was reverse transcribed. TCRdb re-called the immunoSEQ multiplex PCR reads through MiXCR, storing one row per CDR3 protein. This sample yields tens of thousands of distinct CDR3 sequences, of which 94% are seen a single time; less than 0.3% belongs to the top ten. Source material: CD8+ T cells from PBMCs. The receptors were sampled from a human donor in good health.

The chain carries TRBV20-1 and TRBJ1-6; unclear D gene. CDR1 and CDR2 (germline): DFQATT, SNEGSKA (reference sequence). The V and J ends lost 0 bases and 7 bases respectively, with 1 base between them. The CDR3 consists of 11 residues. CDR3 nucleotide sequence: TGCAGTGCTAGAGAAAATTCACCCCTCCACTTT. Protein product: CSARENSPLHF.

CDR3: CASSLWTSGGDTDTQYF. CDR3 DNA sequence: TGCGCCAGCAGCCTCTGGACTAGCGGGGGGGACACAGATACGCAGTATTTT. The chain combines TRBV4-1 with TRBJ2-3, with 15 bases fitting TRBD2. There are 17 residues in the CDR3. The V gene end was trimmed by 4 bases and the J gene end by 2 bases; junction bases not matched to a gene: 4. The germline gives CDR1 MGHRA, CDR2 YSYEKL.

The chain carries TRBV6-6 and TRBJ2-5; D remains unclear. Germline CDR1 and CDR2: MNHNY and SVGAGI (reference sequence). V gave up 7 bases and J gave up 2 bases, with 20 bases separating them. The CDR3 consists of 16 residues. The CDR3, as DNA: TGTGCCAGCACTACCTGGGGTACAGAAATTCAAGAGACCCAGTACTTC. Protein: CASTTWGTEIQETQYF.

This clonotype was counted a few times. The gene calls are TRBV27 and TRBJ1-2, with unresolved D. Germline V CDR1 and CDR2: MNHEY, SMNVEV (reference sequence). V lost 0 bases and J 2 bases, leaving 7 bases between the germline ends. CDR3 length: 14 amino acids. The CDR3 nucleotides are TGTGCCAGCAGTTTATCTGCTGGGAACTATGGCTACACCTTC. It translates to CASSLSAGNYGYTF.

The chain is built from TRBV28 and TRBJ1-2; TRBD1 matches 7 bases. The germline V gene encodes CDR1 MDHEN and CDR2 SYDVKM. The trim removed 3 bases at V and 8 bases at J, leaving 9 bases unmatched. CDR3 length equals 14 residues. CDR3 in DNA: TGTGCCAGCAGTTTGCCCCTTGACAGGGACGGCTACACCTTC. This gives the protein CASSLPLDRDGYTF.

The J gene is TRBJ1-1, the V gene TRBV19; tentatively, D is TRBD1 (5 bases). CDR3 length: 13 amino acids. Germline values: CDR1 LNHDA, CDR2 SQIVND (reference sequence). Trimming cost V 6 bases and J 6 bases, with 14 bases left between them. The CDR3 DNA follows: TGTGCCAGTAGCAAGCCGGGACCAGCTGAAGCTTTCTTT. It codes for CASSKPGPAEAFF.

The chain joins TRBV5-1 to TRBJ2-3; 11 bases are shared with TRBD2. V was clipped by 4 bases and J by 2 bases; unmatched bases: 12. The CDR3 contains 18 residues. The germline gives CDR1 SGHRS, CDR2 YFSETQ. The CDR3: CASSPNSPGLAVTDTQYF. The CDR3 nucleotides are TGCGCCAGCAGCCCGAATTCGCCGGGACTAGCGGTCACAGATACGCAGTATTTT. Based on the CDR3 plus reference TRBV5-1 and TRBJ2-3, the full variable domain is KAGVTQTPRYLIKTRGQQVTLSCSPISGHRSVSWYQQTPGQGLQFLFEYFSETQRNKGNFPGRFSGRQFSNSRSEMNVSTLELGDSALYLCASSPNSPGLAVTDTQYFGPGTRLTVL.

The chain's CDR3 is CASSKGTGEAFF. CDR3 coding DNA: TGTGCCAGCAGCAAAGGGACGGGTGAAGCTTTCTTT. The V and J genes are TRBV6-5 and TRBJ1-1; TRBD1 is a possible D gene (5 bases). The CDR3 has 12 residues. Germline V gene lookup returns CDR1 MNHEY and CDR2 SVGAGI. Trimming removed 6 bases from V and 7 bases from J, with 12 bases in between.

This chain links TRBV5-6 with TRBJ2-1, with 10 positions matching TRBD2. Trimming at V came to 4 bases and at J to 5 bases, leaving 9 bases not matched to a gene. This CDR3 spans 16 amino acids. The V gene's germline CDR1 is SGHDT and CDR2 YYEEEE. This CDR3 is CASSPMSSGSDNEQFF. DNA for the CDR3: TGTGCCAGCAGCCCGATGTCTAGCGGGAGTGACAATGAGCAGTTCTTC.

The rearrangement uses TRBV5-4 and TRBJ1-5, with D perhaps matching TRBD1 (6 bases). The CDR3 has 15 amino acids. CDR1 is SGHNT, CDR2 YYREEE, per germline (reference sequence). V dropped 2 bases and J dropped 5 bases, with 14 bases sitting between them. CDR3 region: CASSFGGLGDQPQHF. CDR3 sequence (DNA): TGTGCCAGCAGCTTTGGGGGGCTCGGGGATCAGCCCCAGCATTTT.

This chain links TRBV7-3 with TRBJ2-7; unclear D gene. Germline V gives CDR1 SGHTA, CDR2 FQGTGA. V was cut by 5 bases and J by 5 bases, with 7 bases left in between. The CDR3 runs 11 residues. Here the CDR3 reads CASSPSDEQYV. For the CDR3, the DNA is TGTGCCAGCAGCCCGAGCGACGAGCAGTACGTC.

The chain combines TRBV29-1 with TRBJ2-1, with D tentatively TRBD2 (5 bases). CDR1 and CDR2 (germline): SQVTM, ANQGSEA. Trimming pared 7 bases from V and 6 bases from J, leaving 13 bases between. The CDR3 has 12 amino acids. The DNA for the CDR3 is TGCAGCGCTCCCAAGGACTTCAATGAGCAGTTCTTC. The encoded protein is CSAPKDFNEQFF.

The CDR3 sequence: CASSHWTADGETQYF. The DNA of the CDR3 is TGTGCCAGCAGCCACTGGACTGCCGACGGGGAGACCCAGTACTTC. V is TRBV5-4 and J is TRBJ2-5, with a possible D match to TRBD2 (5 bases). Germline values: CDR1 SGHNT, CDR2 YYREEE (reference sequence). The CDR3 consists of 15 residues. Trimming took off 4 bases at V and 5 bases at J, with 18 bases between the two ends.

This clonotype appeared a single time. This chain connects TRBV9 to TRBJ2-3; TRBD2 aligns across 7 bases. Germline CDR1 SGDLS, CDR2 YYNGEE. After removal of 5 bases from V and 2 bases from J, the junction contained 8 bases not matched to a gene. This CDR3 spans 15 amino acids. CDR3 protein: CASSSSGTNTDTQYF. The CDR3 nucleotides are TGTGCCAGCAGTAGCTCCGGGACTAACACAGATACGCAGTATTTT.

This clonotype has a single count. V and J are TRBV5-1 and TRBJ1-2; D remains unclear. The V and J ends lost 0 bases and 4 bases respectively, with 7 bases between them. CDR1 is SGHRS, CDR2 YFSETQ, per germline. The CDR3 has 13 amino acids. Written as DNA, the CDR3 is TGCGCCAGCAGCTTGGAACCGTCCTATGGCTACACCTTC. This encodes CASSLEPSYGYTF.

The chain uses TRBV5-4 and TRBJ2-6; 7 bases align to TRBD1. V lost 4 bases, J lost 2 bases, and 6 bases stayed unmatched. Germline-derived CDR1 and CDR2 are SGHNT and YYREEE (reference sequence). The CDR3 has 16 amino acids. The CDR3 DNA reads as TGTGCCAGCAGCCTGGGACAGTTTACTGGGGCCAACGTCCTGACTTTC. Protein: CASSLGQFTGANVLTF.

CDR3 amino acids: CASSFGGDSYNEQFF. CDR3 in DNA: TGTGCCAGCAGCTTCGGCGGGGACAGCTACAATGAGCAGTTCTTC. The chain uses TRBV7-9 and TRBJ2-1, with D possibly being TRBD1 (7 bases). CDR1 and CDR2 from the germline V gene are SEHNR and FQNEAQ (reference sequence). The CDR3 runs to 15 residues. Trimming shortened V by 3 bases and J by 3 bases, and 12 bases separated the two germline ends.

In its sample, this clonotype was seen once. This sequence joins TRBV13 and TRBJ2-1; TRBD2 aligns across 7 bases. The CDR3 totals 13 residues. CDR1 is PRHDT and CDR2 is FYEKMQ in the germline V gene (reference sequence). Losses at the gene ends were 3 bases for V and 6 bases for J; bases not matched to a gene: 2. The CDR3 sequence is CASSLGTINEQFF. In nucleotides, the CDR3 is TGTGCCAGCAGCTTGGGGACTATCAATGAGCAGTTCTTC.

The chain carries TRBV27 and TRBJ1-5; D might be TRBD1 (6 bases). There are 15 residues in the CDR3. The germline V gene encodes CDR1 MNHEY and CDR2 SMNVEV (reference sequence). V lost 6 bases, J lost 3 bases, and 15 bases lay in between. The CDR3 DNA reads as TGTGCCAGCAGCTTTTTCCAGGGGAACAATCAGCCCCAGCATTTT. It yields the protein CASSFFQGNNQPQHF.

The rearrangement uses TRBV12-3 or TRBV12-4 and TRBJ1-1; TRBD1 aligns across 9 bases. The CDR3 has 17 residues. The junction had 16 bases not matched to a gene; V was cut back by 8 bases and J by 3 bases. CDR3 protein: CASGPSDRGYSDTEAFF. The CDR3 nucleotides read TGTGCCAGCGGACCTTCGGACAGGGGATACTCCGACACTGAAGCTTTCTTT.

This clonotype was counted a single time. The rearrangement uses TRBV5-1 and TRBJ2-3; TRBD1 matches at 8 bases. Trimming cost V 3 bases and J 2 bases; bases outside gene matches: 2. The germline V gene encodes CDR1 SGHRS and CDR2 YFSETQ. CDR3 length: 14 amino acids. The CDR3 protein is CASSWTGNTDTQYF. Written as DNA, the CDR3 is TGCGCCAGCAGCTGGACAGGGAACACAGATACGCAGTATTTT.

The chain joins TRBV27 to TRBJ2-1; 11 nucleotides line up with TRBD2. Germline values: CDR1 MNHEY, CDR2 SMNVEV (reference sequence). This CDR3 comprises 14 residues. V lost 4 bases, J lost 9 bases, and 5 bases stayed unmatched. The CDR3 region is CASSYLAGGTEQFF. CDR3 nucleotides: TGTGCCAGCAGTTACCTAGCGGGAGGCACTGAGCAGTTCTTC.

The chain combines TRBV9 with TRBJ1-1; the match to TRBD1 covers 8 bases. V lost 2 bases to trimming and J lost 3 bases; unmatched junction nucleotides: 3. The CDR3 has 14 residues. CDR1 is SGDLS and CDR2 is YYNGEE in the germline V gene. This CDR3 reads CASSVGQGYTEAFF. CDR3 sequence (DNA): TGTGCCAGCAGCGTCGGACAGGGTTACACTGAAGCTTTCTTT.

The chain recombines TRBV7-2 with TRBJ2-3; 7 nucleotides align to TRBD2. Germline V gene sequence: CDR1 SGHTA, CDR2 FQGNSA. Trimming at V came to 5 bases and at J to 4 bases, leaving 15 bases not matched to a gene. The CDR3 is 17 residues long. The CDR3 spells CASSKESGVRYPDTQYF. For the CDR3, the DNA is TGTGCCAGCAGCAAAGAAAGCGGGGTTCGTTACCCAGATACGCAGTATTTT.

The CDR3 protein is CATSRDQGAYNEQFF. The CDR3 bases are TGTGCCACCAGCAGAGATCAGGGAGCCTACAATGAGCAGTTCTTC. The chain has TRBV15 and TRBJ2-1; tentatively, D is TRBD1 or TRBD2 (5 bases each). The CDR3 is 15 residues long. V was shortened by 0 bases and J by 2 bases, with 8 bases between the two germline ends. Germline V gene lookup returns CDR1 LNHNV and CDR2 YYDKDF (reference sequence). Full variable domain (remainder filled in from reference TRBV15 and TRBJ2-1): DAMVIQNPRYQVTQFGKPVTLSCSQTLNHNVMYWYQQKSSQAPKLLFHYYDKDFNNEADTPDNFQSRRPNTSFCFLDIRSPGLGDTAMYLCATSRDQGAYNEQFFGPGTRLTVL.

A single count supports this clonotype. J is TRBJ2-7 and V is TRBV9, with D possibly being TRBD2 (5 bases). Between the trimmed V and J ends, which lost 1 base and 5 bases, there was a span of 13 bases. Germline lookup yields CDR1 SGDLS and CDR2 YYNGEE. The CDR3 totals 14 residues. The CDR3 loop is CASSVFGGSDEQYF. Here the CDR3 DNA reads TGTGCCAGCAGCGTATTTGGCGGGTCGGACGAGCAGTACTTC.

In its sample, this clonotype was seen once. The chain carries TRBV20-1 and TRBJ2-1; D is unclear. This CDR3 is 14 amino acids long. CDR1 DFQATT and CDR2 SNEGSKA come from the germline V gene (reference sequence). V was shortened by 2 bases and J by 3 bases, with 11 bases between the two germline ends. The CDR3 here is CSARSLTDYNEQFF. The CDR3 DNA reads as TGCAGTGCTAGAAGTCTGACTGACTACAATGAGCAGTTCTTC.